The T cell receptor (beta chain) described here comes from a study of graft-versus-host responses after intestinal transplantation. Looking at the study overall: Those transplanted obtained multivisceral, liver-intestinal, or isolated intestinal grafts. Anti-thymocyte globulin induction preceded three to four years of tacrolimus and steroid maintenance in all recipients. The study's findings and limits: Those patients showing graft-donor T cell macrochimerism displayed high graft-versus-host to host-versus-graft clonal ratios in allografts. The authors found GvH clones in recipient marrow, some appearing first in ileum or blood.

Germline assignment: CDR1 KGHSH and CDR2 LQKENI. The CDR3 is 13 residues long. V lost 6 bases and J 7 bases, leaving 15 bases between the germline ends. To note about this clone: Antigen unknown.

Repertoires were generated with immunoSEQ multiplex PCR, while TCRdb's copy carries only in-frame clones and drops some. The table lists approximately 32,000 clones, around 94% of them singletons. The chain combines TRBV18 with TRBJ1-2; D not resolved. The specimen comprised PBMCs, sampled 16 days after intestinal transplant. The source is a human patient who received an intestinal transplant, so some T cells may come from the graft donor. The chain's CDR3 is CASSYPRLRGYTF. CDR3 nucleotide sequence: TGTGCCAGCTCCTACCCCAGACTTCGTGGCTACACCTTC.